This TCR beta chain stems from a study of Tregs in tolerant kidney transplant recipients. Study-level points and caveats: The most relevant donor-specific Treg TCRbeta repertoire apparently came from expansion with activated donor B cells. Biological reproducibility was not directly addressed, but technical replication error appeared minimal.

Thawed PBMCs were FACS-sorted into unstimulated CD4+CD25+CD127- regulatory T cells, CD4+CD25- non-regulatory cells, CD4 and CD8 cells. TCRdb keeps only in-frame clones here, not all; method: immunoSEQ multiplex PCR. The sample consists of about 240,000 clones, approximately 84% of them appearing once. Germline CDR1 reads WSHSY; CDR2 reads SAAADI. CDR3 size: 16 residues. Unmatched junction bases numbered 12, after V lost 5 bases and J lost 6 bases. This clone was found a few times. Antigen unknown. The TCR sequence derives from a human donor in good health. The sequenced sample consisted of CD4+ T cells from blood. The chain couples TRBV10-2 to TRBJ2-2; 7 bases line up with TRBD2. CDR3 amino acids: CASSPGLVVSAGELFF. The CDR3 nucleotides read TGCGCCAGCAGTCCTGGACTAGTAGTTTCGGCCGGGGAGCTGTTTTTT.